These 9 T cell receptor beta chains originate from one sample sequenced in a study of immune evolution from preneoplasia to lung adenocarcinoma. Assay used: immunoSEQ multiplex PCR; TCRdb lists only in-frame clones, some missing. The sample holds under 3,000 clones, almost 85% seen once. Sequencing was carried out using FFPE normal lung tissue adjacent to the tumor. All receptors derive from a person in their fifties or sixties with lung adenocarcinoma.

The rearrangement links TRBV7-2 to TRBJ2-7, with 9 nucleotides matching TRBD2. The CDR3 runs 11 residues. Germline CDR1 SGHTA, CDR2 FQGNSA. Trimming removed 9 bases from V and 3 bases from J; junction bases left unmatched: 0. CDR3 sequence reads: CASSGSYEQYF. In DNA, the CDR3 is TGTGCCAGTAGCGGGAGCTACGAGCAGTACTTC.

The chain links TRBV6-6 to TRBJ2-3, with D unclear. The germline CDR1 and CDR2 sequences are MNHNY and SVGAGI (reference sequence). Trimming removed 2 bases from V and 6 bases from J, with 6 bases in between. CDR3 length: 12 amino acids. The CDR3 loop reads CASSYGRDTQYF. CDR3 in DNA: TGTGCCAGCAGTTACGGGCGGGATACGCAGTATTTT.

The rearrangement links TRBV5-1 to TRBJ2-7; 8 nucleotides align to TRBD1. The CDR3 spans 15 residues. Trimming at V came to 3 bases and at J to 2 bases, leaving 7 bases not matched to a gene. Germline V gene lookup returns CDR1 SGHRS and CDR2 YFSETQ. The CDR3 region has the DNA TGCGCCAGCAGCTCAGGGACAGGTGGGCCCTACGAGCAGTACTTC. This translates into CASSSGTGGPYEQYF.

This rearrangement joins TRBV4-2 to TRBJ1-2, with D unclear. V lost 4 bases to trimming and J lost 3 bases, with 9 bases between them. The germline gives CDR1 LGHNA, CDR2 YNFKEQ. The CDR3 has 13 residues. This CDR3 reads CASSPRQDYGYTF. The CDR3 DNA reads TGTGCCAGCAGCCCGCGGCAGGACTATGGCTACACCTTC.

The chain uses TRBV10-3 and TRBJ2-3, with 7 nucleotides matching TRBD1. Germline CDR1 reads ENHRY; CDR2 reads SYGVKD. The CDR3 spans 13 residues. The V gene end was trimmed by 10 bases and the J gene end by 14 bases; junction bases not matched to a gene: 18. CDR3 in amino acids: CATGSLGQADRYF. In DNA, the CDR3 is TGTGCCACCGGAAGTTTAGGACAGGCAGATCGGTATTTT.

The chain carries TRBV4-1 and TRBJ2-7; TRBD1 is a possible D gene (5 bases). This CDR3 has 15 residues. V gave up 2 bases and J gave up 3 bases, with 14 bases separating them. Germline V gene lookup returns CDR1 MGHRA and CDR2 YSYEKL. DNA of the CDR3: TGCGCCAGCAGCCAAACTGAGGACACCCTCTACGAGCAGTACTTC. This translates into CASSQTEDTLYEQYF.

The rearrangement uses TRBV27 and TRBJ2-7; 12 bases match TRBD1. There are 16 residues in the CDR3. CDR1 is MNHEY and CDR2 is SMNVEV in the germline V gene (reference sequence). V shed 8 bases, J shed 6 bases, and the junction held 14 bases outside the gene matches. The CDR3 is CASAFTFGTGGLEQYF. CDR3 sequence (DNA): TGTGCCAGCGCCTTTACGTTCGGGACAGGGGGCCTCGAGCAGTACTTC.

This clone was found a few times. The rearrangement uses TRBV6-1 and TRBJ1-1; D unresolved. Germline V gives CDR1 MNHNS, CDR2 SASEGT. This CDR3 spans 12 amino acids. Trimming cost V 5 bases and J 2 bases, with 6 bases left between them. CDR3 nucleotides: TGTGCCAGCAGTACATTAAACACTGAAGCTTTCTTT. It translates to CASSTLNTEAFF.

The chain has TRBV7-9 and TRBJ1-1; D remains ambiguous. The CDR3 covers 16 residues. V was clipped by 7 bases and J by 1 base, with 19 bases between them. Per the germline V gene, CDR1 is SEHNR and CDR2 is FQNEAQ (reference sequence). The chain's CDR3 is CASIQLRQIKNTEAFF. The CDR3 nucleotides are TGTGCCAGCATCCAACTTAGGCAGATAAAGAACACTGAAGCTTTCTTT.